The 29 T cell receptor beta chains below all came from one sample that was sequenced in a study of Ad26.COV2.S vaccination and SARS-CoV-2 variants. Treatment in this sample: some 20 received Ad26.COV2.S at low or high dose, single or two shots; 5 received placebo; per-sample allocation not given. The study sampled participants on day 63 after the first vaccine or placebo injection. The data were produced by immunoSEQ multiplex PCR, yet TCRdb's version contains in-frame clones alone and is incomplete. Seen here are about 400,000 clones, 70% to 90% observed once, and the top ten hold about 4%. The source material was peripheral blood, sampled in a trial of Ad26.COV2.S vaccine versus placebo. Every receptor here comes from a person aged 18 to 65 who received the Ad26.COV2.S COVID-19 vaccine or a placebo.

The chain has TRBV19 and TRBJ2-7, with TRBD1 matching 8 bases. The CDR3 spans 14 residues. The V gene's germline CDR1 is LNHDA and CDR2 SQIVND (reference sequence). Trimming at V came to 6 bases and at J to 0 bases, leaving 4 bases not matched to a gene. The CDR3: CASRAGGHSYEQYF. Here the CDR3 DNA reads TGTGCCAGTAGAGCAGGGGGCCACTCCTACGAGCAGTACTTC. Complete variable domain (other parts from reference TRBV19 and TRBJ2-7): DGGITQSPKYLFRKEGQNVTLSCEQNLNHDAMYWYRQDPGQGLRLIYYSQIVNDFQKGDIAEGYSVSREKKESFPLTVTSAQKNPTAFYLCASRAGGHSYEQYFGPGTRLTVT.

The CDR3 reads CASSEISEQYF. CDR3 sequence (DNA): TGTGCCAGCAGTGAAATTTCGGAGCAGTACTTC. The chain carries TRBV28 and TRBJ2-7, with unresolved D. V gave up 5 bases and J gave up 7 bases, with 9 bases separating them. Germline V gene sequence: CDR1 MDHEN, CDR2 SYDVKM. CDR3 size: 11 residues.

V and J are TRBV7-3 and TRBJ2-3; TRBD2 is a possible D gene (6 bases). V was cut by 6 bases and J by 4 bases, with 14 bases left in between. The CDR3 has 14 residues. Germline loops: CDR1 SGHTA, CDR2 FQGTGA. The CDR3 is CASSMDWDSDTQYF. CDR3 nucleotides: TGTGCCAGCAGTATGGACTGGGACTCAGATACGCAGTATTTT.

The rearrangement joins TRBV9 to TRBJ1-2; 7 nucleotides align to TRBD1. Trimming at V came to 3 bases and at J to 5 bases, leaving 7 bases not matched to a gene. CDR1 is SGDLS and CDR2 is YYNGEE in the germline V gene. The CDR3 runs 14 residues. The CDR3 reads CASSEGQDEYGYTF. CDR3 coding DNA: TGTGCCAGCAGCGAAGGACAGGACGAATATGGCTACACCTTC. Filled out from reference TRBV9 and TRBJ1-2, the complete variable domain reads DSGVTQTPKHLITATGQRVTLRCSPRSGDLSVYWYQQSLDQGLQFLIQYYNGEERAKGNILERFSAQQFPDLHSELNLSSLELGDSALYFCASSEGQDEYGYTFGSGTRLTVV.

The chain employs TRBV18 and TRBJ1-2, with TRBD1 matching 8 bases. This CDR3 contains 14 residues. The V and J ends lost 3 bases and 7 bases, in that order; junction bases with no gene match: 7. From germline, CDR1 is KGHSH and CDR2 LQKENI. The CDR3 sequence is CASSPINGQGGYTF. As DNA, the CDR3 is TGTGCCAGCTCACCGATAAACGGACAGGGTGGCTACACCTTC.

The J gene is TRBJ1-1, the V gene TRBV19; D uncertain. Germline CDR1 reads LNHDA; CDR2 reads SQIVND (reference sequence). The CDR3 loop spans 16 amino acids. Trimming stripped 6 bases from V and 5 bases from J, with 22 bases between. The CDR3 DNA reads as TGTGCCAGTAGCGTTCCCTCGAGGACGCGGAGAACTGAAGCTTTCTTT. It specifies CASSVPSRTRRTEAFF.

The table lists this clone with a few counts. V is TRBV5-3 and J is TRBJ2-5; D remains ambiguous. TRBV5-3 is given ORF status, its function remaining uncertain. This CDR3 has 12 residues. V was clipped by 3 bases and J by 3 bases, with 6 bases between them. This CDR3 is CARSYSEETQYF. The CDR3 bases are TGTGCCAGAAGCTACAGTGAAGAGACCCAGTACTTC.

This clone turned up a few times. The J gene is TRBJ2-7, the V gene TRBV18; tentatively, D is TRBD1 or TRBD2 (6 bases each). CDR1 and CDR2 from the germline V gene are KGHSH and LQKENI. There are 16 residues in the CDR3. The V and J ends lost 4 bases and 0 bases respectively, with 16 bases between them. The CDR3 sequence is CASSLTRRGDSYEQYF. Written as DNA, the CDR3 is TGTGCCAGCTCACTAACCCGGAGGGGGGACTCCTACGAGCAGTACTTC. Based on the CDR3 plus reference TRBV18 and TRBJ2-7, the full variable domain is NAGVMQNPRHLVRRRGQEARLRCSPMKGHSHVYWYRQLPEEGLKFMVYLQKENIIDESGMPKERFSAEFPKEGPSILRIQQVVRGDSAAYFCASSLTRRGDSYEQYFGPGTRLTVT.

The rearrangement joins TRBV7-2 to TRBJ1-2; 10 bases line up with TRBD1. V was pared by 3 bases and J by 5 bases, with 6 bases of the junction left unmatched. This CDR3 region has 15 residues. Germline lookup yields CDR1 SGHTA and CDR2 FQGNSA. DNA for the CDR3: TGTGCCAGCAGCTTCGGCGGACAGGGGGTTTATGGCTACACCTTC. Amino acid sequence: CASSFGGQGVYGYTF.

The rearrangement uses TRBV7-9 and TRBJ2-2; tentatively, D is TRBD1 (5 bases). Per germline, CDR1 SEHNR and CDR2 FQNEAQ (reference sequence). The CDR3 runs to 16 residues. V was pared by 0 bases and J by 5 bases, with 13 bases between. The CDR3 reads CASSLAGVRWTGELFF. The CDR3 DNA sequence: TGTGCCAGCAGCTTAGCAGGGGTGCGGTGGACCGGGGAGCTGTTTTTT. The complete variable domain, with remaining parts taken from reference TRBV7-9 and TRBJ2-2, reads DTGVSQNPRHKITKRGQNVTFRCDPISEHNRLYWYRQTLGQGPEFLTYFQNEAQLEKSRLLSDRFSAERPKGSFSTLEIQRTEQGDSAMYLCASSLAGVRWTGELFFGEGSRLTVL.

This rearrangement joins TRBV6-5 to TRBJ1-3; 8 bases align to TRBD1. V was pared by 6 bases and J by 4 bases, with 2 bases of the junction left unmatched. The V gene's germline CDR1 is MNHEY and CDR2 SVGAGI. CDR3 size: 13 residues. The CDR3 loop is CASRRQGGNTIYF. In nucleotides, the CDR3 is TGTGCCAGCAGGAGACAGGGGGGAAACACCATATATTTT.

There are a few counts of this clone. The CDR3 DNA reads as TGCGCCAGCAGTCAATCGGAGGGAGCCTCCTACAATGAGCAGTTCTTC. Its translation: CASSQSEGASYNEQFF. The genes are TRBV23-1 and TRBJ2-1, with a weak D call TRBD2 (6 bases). TRBV23-1 is filed as an ORF, its function uncertain. V was clipped by 0 bases and J by 0 bases, with 9 bases between them. CDR3 length: 16 residues.

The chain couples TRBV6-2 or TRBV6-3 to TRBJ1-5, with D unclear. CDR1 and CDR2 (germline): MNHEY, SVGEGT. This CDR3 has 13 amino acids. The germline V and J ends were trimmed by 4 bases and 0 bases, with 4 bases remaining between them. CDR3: CASSSNSNQPQHF. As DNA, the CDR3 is TGTGCCAGCAGTTCCAATAGCAATCAGCCCCAGCATTTT.

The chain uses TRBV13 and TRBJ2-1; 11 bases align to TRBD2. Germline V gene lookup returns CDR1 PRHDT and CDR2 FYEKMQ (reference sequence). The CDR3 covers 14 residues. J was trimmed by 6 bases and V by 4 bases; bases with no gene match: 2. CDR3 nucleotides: TGTGCCAGCAGCTCGGGACTAGCGGTCAATGAGCAGTTCTTC. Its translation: CASSSGLAVNEQFF.

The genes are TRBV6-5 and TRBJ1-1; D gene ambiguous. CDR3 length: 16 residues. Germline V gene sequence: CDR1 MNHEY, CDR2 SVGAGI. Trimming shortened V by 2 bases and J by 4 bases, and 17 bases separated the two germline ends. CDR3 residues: CASSYRQPPFATEAFF. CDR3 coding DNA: TGTGCCAGCAGTTACAGGCAGCCGCCTTTCGCCACTGAAGCTTTCTTT.

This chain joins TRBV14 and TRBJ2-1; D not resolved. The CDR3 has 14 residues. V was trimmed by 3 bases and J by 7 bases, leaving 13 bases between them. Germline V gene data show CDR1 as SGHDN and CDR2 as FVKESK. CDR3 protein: CASSHRADGNEQFF. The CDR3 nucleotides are TGTGCCAGCAGCCACCGGGCCGATGGAAATGAGCAGTTCTTC. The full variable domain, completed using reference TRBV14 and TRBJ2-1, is EAGVTQFPSHSVIEKGQTVTLRCDPISGHDNLYWYRRVMGKEIKFLLHFVKESKQDESGMPNNRFLAERTGGTYSTLKVQPAELEDSGVYFCASSHRADGNEQFFGPGTRLTVL.

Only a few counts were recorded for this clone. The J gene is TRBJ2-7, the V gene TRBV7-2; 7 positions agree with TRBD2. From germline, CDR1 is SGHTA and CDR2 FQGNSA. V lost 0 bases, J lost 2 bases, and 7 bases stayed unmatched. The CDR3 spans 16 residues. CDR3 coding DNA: TGTGCCAGCAGCTTAGCGCGGGGACTACCCCCCTACGAGCAGTACTTC. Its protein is CASSLARGLPPYEQYF. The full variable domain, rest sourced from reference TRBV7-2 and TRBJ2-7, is GAGVSQSPSNKVTEKGKDVELRCDPISGHTALYWYRQSLGQGLEFLIYFQGNSAPDKSGLPSDRFSAERTGGSVSTLTIQRTQQEDSAVYLCASSLARGLPPYEQYFGPGTRLTVT.

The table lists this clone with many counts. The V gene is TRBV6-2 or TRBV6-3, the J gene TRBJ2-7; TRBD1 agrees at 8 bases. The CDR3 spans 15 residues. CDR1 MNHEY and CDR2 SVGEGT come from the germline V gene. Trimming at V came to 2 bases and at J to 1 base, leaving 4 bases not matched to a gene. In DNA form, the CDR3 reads TGTGCCAGCAGTTACGATCAGGGGGCGTCCTACGAGCAGTACTTC. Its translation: CASSYDQGASYEQYF.

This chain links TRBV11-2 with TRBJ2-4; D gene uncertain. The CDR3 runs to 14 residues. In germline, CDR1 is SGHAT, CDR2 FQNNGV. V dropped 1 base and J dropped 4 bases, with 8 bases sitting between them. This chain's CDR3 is CASSLASSKNIQYF. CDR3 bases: TGTGCCAGCAGCTTAGCCTCATCTAAAAACATTCAGTACTTC.

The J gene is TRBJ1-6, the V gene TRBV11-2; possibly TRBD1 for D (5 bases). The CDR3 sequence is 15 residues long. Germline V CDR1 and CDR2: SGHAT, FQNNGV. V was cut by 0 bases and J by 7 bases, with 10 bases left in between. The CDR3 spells CASSLDGGANSPLHF. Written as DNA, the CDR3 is TGTGCCAGCAGCTTAGACGGCGGGGCCAATTCACCCCTCCACTTT.

The CDR3 is CASSTSDRSYEQYF. The CDR3 nucleotides are TGTGCCAGTAGTACGTCGGACAGGTCCTACGAGCAGTACTTC. This chain joins TRBV19 and TRBJ2-7, with 7 bases identical to TRBD1. This CDR3 comprises 14 residues. CDR1 and CDR2 (germline): LNHDA, SQIVND (reference sequence). J gave up 1 base and V 4 bases, and 4 bases lay outside the gene matches.

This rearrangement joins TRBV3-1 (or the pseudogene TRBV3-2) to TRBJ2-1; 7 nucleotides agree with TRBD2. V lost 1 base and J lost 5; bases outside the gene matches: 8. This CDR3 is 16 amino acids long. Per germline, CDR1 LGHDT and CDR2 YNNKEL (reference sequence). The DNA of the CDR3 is TGTGCCAGCAGCCAAGGAGGGGCGGGGGTAAACAATGAGCAGTTCTTC. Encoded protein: CASSQGGAGVNNEQFF.

This chain's CDR3 is CASSQNSRGRYTEAFF. CDR3 nucleotide sequence: TGTGCCAGCAGCCAAAATTCCAGGGGGCGTTACACTGAAGCTTTCTTT. The chain couples TRBV14 to TRBJ1-1; TRBD1 matches 8 bases. The CDR3 sequence is 16 residues long. Germline values: CDR1 SGHDN, CDR2 FVKESK. V dropped 2 bases and J dropped 3; count of bases not matched to a gene: 8. The whole variable domain, filled in from reference TRBV14 and TRBJ1-1, reads EAGVTQFPSHSVIEKGQTVTLRCDPISGHDNLYWYRRVMGKEIKFLLHFVKESKQDESGMPNNRFLAERTGGTYSTLKVQPAELEDSGVYFCASSQNSRGRYTEAFFGQGTRLTVV.

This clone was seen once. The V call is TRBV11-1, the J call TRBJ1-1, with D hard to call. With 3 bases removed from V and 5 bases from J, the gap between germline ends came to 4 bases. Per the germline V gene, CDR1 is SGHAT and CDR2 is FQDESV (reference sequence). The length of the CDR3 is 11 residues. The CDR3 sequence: CASSFTTEAFF. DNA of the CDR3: TGTGCCAGCAGCTTCACGACTGAAGCTTTCTTT.

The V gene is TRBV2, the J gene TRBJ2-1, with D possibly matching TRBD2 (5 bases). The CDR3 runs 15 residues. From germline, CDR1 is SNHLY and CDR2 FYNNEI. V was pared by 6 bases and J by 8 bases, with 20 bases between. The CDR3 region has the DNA TGTGCCAGCAGGAACAGCGACTACAATTATTATGAGCAGTTCTTC. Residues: CASRNSDYNYYEQFF.

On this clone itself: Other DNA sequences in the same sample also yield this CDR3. The CDR3 spells CASSITGGNQPQHF. The DNA of the CDR3 is TGTGCCAGTAGTATTACAGGGGGAAATCAGCCCCAGCATTTT. The chain has TRBV19 and TRBJ1-5, with 8 bases that match TRBD1. The CDR3 is 14 residues long. Germline V lookup: CDR1 LNHDA, CDR2 SQIVND (reference sequence). Trimming removed 3 bases from V and 4 bases from J; junction bases left unmatched: 2.

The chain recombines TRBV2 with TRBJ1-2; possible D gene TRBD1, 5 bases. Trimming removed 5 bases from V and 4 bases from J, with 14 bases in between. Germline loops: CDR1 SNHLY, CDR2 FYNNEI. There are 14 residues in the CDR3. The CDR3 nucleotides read TGTGCCAGCAGTCGGAGGGGCAGCGTCTATGGCTACACCTTC. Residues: CASSRRGSVYGYTF.

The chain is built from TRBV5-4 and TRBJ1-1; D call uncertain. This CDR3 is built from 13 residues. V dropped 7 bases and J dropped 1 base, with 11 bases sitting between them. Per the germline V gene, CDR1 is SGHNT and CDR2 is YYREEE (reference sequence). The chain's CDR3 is CASLGPPNTEAFF. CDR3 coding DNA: TGTGCCAGCCTAGGACCGCCGAACACTGAAGCTTTCTTT.

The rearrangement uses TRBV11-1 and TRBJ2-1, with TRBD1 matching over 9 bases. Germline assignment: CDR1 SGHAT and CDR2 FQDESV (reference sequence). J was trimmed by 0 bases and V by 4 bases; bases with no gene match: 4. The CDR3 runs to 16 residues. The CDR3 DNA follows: TGTGCCAGCAGCTCGCACAGGGGGCGCTCCTACAATGAGCAGTTCTTC. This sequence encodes CASSSHRGRSYNEQFF.